The sample holds a few counts of the clone carrying this TCR beta chain. Antigen: not known. The CDR3 regions of TCR beta were amplified from RNA transcripts. During a first-round RT-PCR of the TCR CDR3, the HTBI primer set was used. MiXCR, applied by TCRdb to the multiplex PCR reads, yields one record per CDR3 protein. There are under 450,000 distinct CDR3 sequences in the sample; less than 20% occur only once, and roughly 14% lies in the top ten. Orbital computed tomography, thyroid ultrasound, serum thyroxine and TRAb, and clinical symptoms together informed the diagnoses. Germline V gene lookup returns CDR1 LGHNA and CDR2 YSLEER. The V gene lost 1 base and the J gene lost 7 bases, with 11 bases spanning the gap. The CDR3 runs 15 residues. The record originates from a study of T cells in Graves' hyperthyroidism and ophthalmopathy. Broader study findings: Most expanded thyroid clonotypes above 0.001 recurred in blood.

This receptor was taken from a woman younger than 30 with Graves' hyperthyroidism. The sequenced sample consisted of blood. This chain links TRBV4-3 with TRBJ1-6; a weak D match, TRBD1 (5 bases). The CDR3 region is CASSQVRGTNSPLHF. CDR3 bases: TGCGCCAGCAGCCAAGTTCGAGGGACCAATTCACCCCTCCACTTT.